These T cell receptor beta chains were read from a single sample in a study of blood T cell repertoires in COVID-19. Profiling relied on immunoSEQ multiplex PCR, and the TCRdb table lists in-frame clones only, not all of them. The sample records some 140,000 clones, about 80% being singletons. The source material was PBMCs or T cells enriched from blood (not recorded which). These TCRs come from a man in his fifties who had recovered from COVID-19. CDR3s include the opening cysteine and the closing phenylalanine or tryptophan. A D gene is named only where the DNA matches it firmly. A row's size may be missing; if present it is once, few, many or a size class.

D gene: TRBD2
clone size: NA
J gene: TRBJ2-3
V gene: TRBV7-3
CDR3 protein: CASSLLGGWTDTQYF
CDR3 DNA: TGTGCCAGCAGCTTACTGGGAGGGTGGACAGATACGCAGTATTTT

D gene: TRBD1
clone size: NA
J gene: TRBJ2-2
V gene: TRBV7-6
CDR3 protein: CASSWGQAPGELFF
CDR3 DNA: TGTGCCAGCAGCTGGGGACAGGCACCCGGGGAGCTGTTTTTT

D gene: TRBD2
clone size: few
J gene: TRBJ2-1
V gene: TRBV7-8
CDR3 protein: CASTPLAGVSSHNEQFF
CDR3 DNA: TGTGCCAGCACCCCCCTAGCGGGGGTCTCCTCACACAATGAGCAGTTCTTC

D gene: TRBD2
clone size: NA
J gene: TRBJ2-1
V gene: TRBV2
CDR3 protein: CASSSSGGANEQFF
CDR3 DNA: TGTGCCAGTTCTTCTAGCGGGGGGGCCAATGAGCAGTTCTTC

D gene: NA
clone size: NA
J gene: TRBJ1-3
V gene: TRBV27
CDR3 protein: CASRGAGSGNTIYF
CDR3 DNA: TGTGCCAGCAGGGGTGCAGGGTCTGGAAACACCATATATTTT

D gene: NA
clone size: once
J gene: TRBJ2-7
V gene: TRBV6-5
CDR3 protein: CASSSSGEQYF
CDR3 DNA: TGTGCCAGCAGTTCATCGGGGGAGCAGTACTTC

D gene: NA
clone size: NA
J gene: TRBJ2-1
V gene: TRBV11-3
CDR3 protein: CASSPGDTSSYNEQFF
CDR3 DNA: TGTGCCAGCAGCCCAGGGGACACCTCCTCCTACAATGAGCAGTTCTTC

D gene: NA
clone size: NA
J gene: TRBJ1-5
V gene: TRBV29-1
CDR3 protein: CSVVWGLNQPQHF
CDR3 DNA: TGCAGCGTTGTCTGGGGCCTCAATCAGCCCCAGCATTTT

D gene: NA
clone size: NA
J gene: TRBJ1-5
V gene: TRBV9
CDR3 protein: CASSPSGGNNQPQHF
CDR3 DNA: TGTGCCAGCAGCCCCAGCGGGGGGAATAATCAGCCCCAGCATTTT

D gene: NA
clone size: once
J gene: TRBJ1-2
V gene: TRBV6-5
CDR3 protein: CASSYSSQLRGYTF
CDR3 DNA: TGTGCCAGCAGTTACTCGAGCCAACTGCGTGGCTACACCTTC

D gene: NA
clone size: NA
J gene: TRBJ1-5
V gene: TRBV12-3/TRBV12-4
CDR3 protein: CASSLDWDQPQHF
CDR3 DNA: TGTGCCAGCAGTCTGGACTGGGATCAGCCCCAGCATTTT

D gene: NA
clone size: once
J gene: TRBJ1-1
V gene: TRBV12-5
CDR3 protein: CASGLLDNTEAFF
CDR3 DNA: TGTGCTAGTGGTTTGCTAGATAACACTGAAGCTTTCTTT

D gene: NA
clone size: NA
J gene: TRBJ2-7
V gene: TRBV3-1/TRBV3-2
CDR3 protein: CASSPNPQGYEQYF
CDR3 DNA: TGTGCCAGCAGCCCAAACCCACAGGGATACGAGCAGTACTTC

D gene: TRBD1
clone size: NA
J gene: TRBJ1-1
V gene: TRBV9
CDR3 protein: CASSVDRVTGTTEAFF
CDR3 DNA: TGTGCCAGCAGCGTAGATCGTGTGACAGGGACCACTGAAGCTTTCTTT

D gene: TRBD1
clone size: NA
J gene: TRBJ1-6
V gene: TRBV6-1
CDR3 protein: CASSEETGSRPLHF
CDR3 DNA: TGTGCCAGCAGTGAGGAGACAGGGTCCAGACCCCTCCACTTT

D gene: NA
clone size: NA
J gene: TRBJ2-7
V gene: TRBV10-2
CDR3 protein: CASVDRDGSEQYF
CDR3 DNA: TGCGCCAGCGTCGACAGGGACGGGAGCGAGCAGTACTTC

D gene: TRBD1
clone size: NA
J gene: TRBJ1-4
V gene: TRBV6-5
CDR3 protein: CASRRTGGDEKLFF
CDR3 DNA: TGTGCCAGCAGGCGGACAGGGGGCGATGAAAAACTGTTTTTT

D gene: NA
clone size: few
J gene: TRBJ2-7
V gene: TRBV5-1
CDR3 protein: CASSLAARIGVEQYF
CDR3 DNA: TGCGCCAGCAGCTTGGCCGCTAGAATAGGGGTCGAGCAGTACTTC

D gene: TRBD1
clone size: NA
J gene: TRBJ2-7
V gene: TRBV5-1
CDR3 protein: CASSFGDRDSYEQYF
CDR3 DNA: TGCGCCAGCAGCTTTGGGGACAGGGATTCCTACGAGCAGTACTTC

D gene: TRBD1
clone size: few
J gene: TRBJ1-5
V gene: TRBV4-2
CDR3 protein: CASSQDEGQVYQPQHF
CDR3 DNA: TGTGCCAGCAGCCAAGATGAAGGACAGGTCTATCAGCCCCAGCATTTT

D gene: NA
clone size: NA
J gene: TRBJ1-2
V gene: TRBV21-1
CDR3 protein: CASSKEPRDSYGYTF
CDR3 DNA: TGTGCCAGCAGCAAAGAACCACGGGACAGCTATGGCTACACCTTC

D gene: TRBD2
clone size: NA
J gene: TRBJ2-2
V gene: TRBV7-2
CDR3 protein: CASSLVGGGGELFF
CDR3 DNA: TGTGCCAGCAGCTTAGTTGGCGGGGGCGGGGAGCTGTTTTTT

D gene: NA
clone size: few
J gene: TRBJ2-2
V gene: TRBV9
CDR3 protein: CASSARVPVDTGELFF
CDR3 DNA: TGTGCCAGCAGCGCCCGGGTTCCGGTGGACACCGGGGAGCTGTTTTTT

D gene: NA
clone size: NA
J gene: TRBJ1-1
V gene: TRBV9
CDR3 protein: CASSVVVEGRSNTEAFF
CDR3 DNA: TGTGCCAGCAGCGTAGTCGTTGAGGGCAGATCGAACACTGAAGCTTTCTTT

D gene: NA
clone size: NA
J gene: TRBJ1-5
V gene: TRBV19
CDR3 protein: CASTIGLGREGGQPQHF
CDR3 DNA: TGTGCCAGTACGATCGGATTAGGCAGGGAGGGAGGTCAGCCCCAGCATTTT

D gene: NA
clone size: NA
J gene: TRBJ2-5
V gene: TRBV7-9
CDR3 protein: CASSPLQGQRETQYF
CDR3 DNA: TGTGCCAGCAGCCCCCTGCAGGGGCAGAGGGAGACCCAGTACTTC

D gene: TRBD1
clone size: NA
J gene: TRBJ1-1
V gene: TRBV9
CDR3 protein: CASSGRQGPLNTEAFF
CDR3 DNA: TGTGCCAGCAGCGGACGACAGGGGCCGTTGAACACTGAAGCTTTCTTT